A selection of T cell receptor beta chains follows, all from one sample in a study of CD8+ T cells in alopecia areata. Data came from immunoSEQ multiplex PCR; TCRdb stores just in-frame clones and leaves some out. Of 200,000 to 250,000 clones in the sample, 50% to 60% were seen once. The sequenced sample was CD4+ T cells sorted from blood, obtained at week 0. The receptors were gathered from a human donor with alopecia areata. CDR3s include the opening cysteine and the closing phenylalanine or tryptophan. Clone size is given for some rows only: seen once, a few or many times, or a class if the clone is expanded.

V	size	J	CDR3
TRBV28	NA	TRBJ2-1	CASSSRLAGGPRDNEQFF
TRBV25-1	many	TRBJ2-6	CASSEGRGNSGANVLTF
TRBV20-1	NA	TRBJ1-1	CSARGRLLAFF
TRBV4-2	NA	TRBJ2-5	CASSQELKTSGRQETQYF
TRBV30	few	TRBJ2-7	CAWRSPGQVYEQYF
TRBV25-1	few	TRBJ2-1	CASSERLTGTSAYNEQFF
TRBV30	few	TRBJ2-7	CAWSSPGTASYEQYF
TRBV30	NA	TRBJ2-7	CAWSGGDYEQYF
TRBV19	NA	TRBJ1-6	CASSITGANSPLHF
TRBV30	NA	TRBJ2-3	CASTQREVPTDTQYF
TRBV5-1	NA	TRBJ2-7	CASSAGTGVEQYF
TRBV27	once	TRBJ2-5	CASSPLSWTDQETQYF
TRBV14	few	TRBJ1-3	CASSRQASGNTIYF
TRBV5-4	few	TRBJ2-1	CASSLNRMTTPGQFF
TRBV30	NA	TRBJ1-1	CAWSVQSEAFF
TRBV6-5	NA	TRBJ1-5	CASSYSMQGAYQPQHF
TRBV10-3	NA	TRBJ2-3	CAIRERGSTDTQYF
TRBV29-1	NA	TRBJ2-6	CSVLGAYTGANVLTF
TRBV5-4	NA	TRBJ1-1	CASSRTGRTEAFF
TRBV15	NA	TRBJ2-2	CATNPGSANTGELFF
TRBV6-5	NA	TRBJ2-2	CASSYSGTNTGELFF
TRBV6-5	NA	TRBJ2-7	CASSGSLYEQYF
TRBV30	NA	TRBJ1-4	CACRRGGEKLFF
TRBV4-1	NA	TRBJ2-3	CASSQDTGAGTDTQYF
TRBV2	NA	TRBJ2-3	CASSETDTQYF
TRBV29-1	NA	NA	CSVPGTDNYEQYF
TRBV5-1	few	TRBJ1-1	CASGSNTEAFF
TRBV27	NA	TRBJ2-3	CASSLRASTDTQYF
TRBV9	NA	TRBJ2-5	CASSAASGIQETQYF
TRBV19	once	TRBJ2-5	CASSIRRGRETQYF
TRBV6-5	NA	TRBJ2-1	CASSYTPGGGDNEQFF
TRBV5-1	NA	TRBJ1-4	CASSLGVGRDEKLFF
TRBV7-9	NA	TRBJ2-3	CASSRTGQGGTDTQYF
TRBV19	NA	TRBJ2-4	CASTRDGAKNIQYF
TRBV7-9	many	TRBJ2-2	CASSPALGDYASSTGELFF
TRBV5-1	once	TRBJ2-1	CASSFDSYNEQFF
TRBV19	NA	TRBJ1-3	CASSPTGTGNTIYF
TRBV27	once	TRBJ2-1	CASRPGQGWNEQFF
TRBV9	NA	TRBJ1-4	CASSVRQGGENEKLFF
TRBV7-7	NA	TRBJ2-5	CASSPRPNQAETQYF
TRBV29-1	NA	TRBJ1-2	CSGVDRGDYGYTF
TRBV29-1	NA	TRBJ1-1	CSAAEGRDTEAFF
TRBV7-9	few	TRBJ2-7	CASSRPSRDRGFEQYF
TRBV4-1	NA	TRBJ1-1	CASSPRPLRKKTEAFF
TRBV28	few	TRBJ2-7	CASSYSSYEQYF
TRBV9	once	TRBJ2-5	CASSVVPESQETQYF
TRBV29-1	few	TRBJ2-7	CSVGTSSYEQYF